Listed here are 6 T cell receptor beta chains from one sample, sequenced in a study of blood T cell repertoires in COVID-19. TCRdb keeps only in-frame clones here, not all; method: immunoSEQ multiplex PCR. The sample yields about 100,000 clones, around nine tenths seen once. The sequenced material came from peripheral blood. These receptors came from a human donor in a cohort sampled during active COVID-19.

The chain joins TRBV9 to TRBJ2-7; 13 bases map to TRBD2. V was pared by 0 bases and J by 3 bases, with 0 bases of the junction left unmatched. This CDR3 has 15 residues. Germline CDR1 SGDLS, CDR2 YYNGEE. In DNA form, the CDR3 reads TGTGCCAGCAGCGTAGGGACTAGCGGGAGCTACGAGCAGTACTTC. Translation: CASSVGTSGSYEQYF.

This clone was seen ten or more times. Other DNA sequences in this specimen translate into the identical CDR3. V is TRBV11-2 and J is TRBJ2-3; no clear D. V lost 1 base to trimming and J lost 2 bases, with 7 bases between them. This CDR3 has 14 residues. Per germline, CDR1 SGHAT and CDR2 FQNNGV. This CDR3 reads CASSLGQFTDTQYF. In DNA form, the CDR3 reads TGTGCCAGCAGCTTAGGACAATTCACAGATACGCAGTATTTT.

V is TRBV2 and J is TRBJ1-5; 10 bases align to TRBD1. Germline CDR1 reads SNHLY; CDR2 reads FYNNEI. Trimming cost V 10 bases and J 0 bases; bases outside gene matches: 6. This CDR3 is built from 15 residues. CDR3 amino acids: CATQDRGVSNQPQHF. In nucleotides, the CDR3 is TGTGCCACCCAGGACAGGGGGGTTAGCAATCAGCCCCAGCATTTT.

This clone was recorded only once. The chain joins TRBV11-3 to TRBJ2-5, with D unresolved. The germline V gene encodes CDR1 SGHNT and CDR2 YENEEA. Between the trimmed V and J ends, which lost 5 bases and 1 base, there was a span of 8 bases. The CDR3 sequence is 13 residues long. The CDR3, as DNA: TGTGCCAGCAGCCTAACGGTCCAAGAGACCCAGTACTTC. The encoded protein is CASSLTVQETQYF.

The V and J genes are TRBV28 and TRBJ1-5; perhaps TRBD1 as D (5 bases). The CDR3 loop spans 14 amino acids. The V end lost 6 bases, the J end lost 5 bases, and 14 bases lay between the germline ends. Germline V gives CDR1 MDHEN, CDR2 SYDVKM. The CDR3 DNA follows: TGTGCCAGCAGGCCTGGGGGGTGGGATCAGCCCCAGCATTTT. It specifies CASRPGGWDQPQHF.

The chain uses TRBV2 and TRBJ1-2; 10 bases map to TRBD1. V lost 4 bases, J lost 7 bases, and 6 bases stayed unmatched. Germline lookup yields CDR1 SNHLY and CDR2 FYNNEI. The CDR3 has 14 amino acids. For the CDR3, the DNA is TGTGCCAGCAGTGGGGACAGGGGTGAAGGTGGCTACACCTTC. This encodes CASSGDRGEGGYTF. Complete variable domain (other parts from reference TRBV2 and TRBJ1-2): EPEVTQTPSHQVTQMGQEVILRCVPISNHLYFYWYRQILGQKVEFLVSFYNNEISEKSEIFDDQFSVERPDGSNFTLKIRSTKLEDSAMYFCASSGDRGEGGYTFGSGTRLTVV.